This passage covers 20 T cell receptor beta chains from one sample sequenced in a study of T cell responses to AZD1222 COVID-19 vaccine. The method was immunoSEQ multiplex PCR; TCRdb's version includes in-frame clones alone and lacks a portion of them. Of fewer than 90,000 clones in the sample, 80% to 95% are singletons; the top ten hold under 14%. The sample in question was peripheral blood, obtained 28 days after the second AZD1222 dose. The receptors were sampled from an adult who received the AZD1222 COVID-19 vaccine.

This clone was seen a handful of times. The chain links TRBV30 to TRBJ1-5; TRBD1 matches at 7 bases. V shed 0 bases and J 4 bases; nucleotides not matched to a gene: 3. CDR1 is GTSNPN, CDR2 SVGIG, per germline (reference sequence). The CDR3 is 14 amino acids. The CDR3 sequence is CAWSVKGANQPQHF. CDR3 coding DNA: TGTGCCTGGAGTGTTAAGGGGGCAAATCAGCCCCAGCATTTT.

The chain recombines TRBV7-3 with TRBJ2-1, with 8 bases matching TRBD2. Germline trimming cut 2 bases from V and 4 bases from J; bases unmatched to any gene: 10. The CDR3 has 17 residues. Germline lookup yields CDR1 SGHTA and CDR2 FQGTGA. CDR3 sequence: CASSLGGSGAEYNEQFF. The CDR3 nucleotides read TGTGCCAGCAGCTTAGGCGGTAGCGGGGCTGAGTACAATGAGCAGTTCTTC.

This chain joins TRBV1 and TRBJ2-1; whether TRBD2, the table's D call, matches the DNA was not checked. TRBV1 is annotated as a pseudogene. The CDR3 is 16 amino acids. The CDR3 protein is CTSSKTGTSAYNEQFF. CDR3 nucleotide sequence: TGCACCAGCAGCAAAACTGGGACTAGCGCCTACAATGAGCAGTTCTTC.

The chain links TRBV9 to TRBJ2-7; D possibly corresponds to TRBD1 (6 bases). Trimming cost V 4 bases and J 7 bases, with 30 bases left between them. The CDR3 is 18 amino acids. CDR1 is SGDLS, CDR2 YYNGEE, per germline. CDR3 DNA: TGTGCCAGCAGCCCCGAACTTCCCGGGACACAATTACGTTGGGAGCAGTACTTC. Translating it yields CASSPELPGTQLRWEQYF.

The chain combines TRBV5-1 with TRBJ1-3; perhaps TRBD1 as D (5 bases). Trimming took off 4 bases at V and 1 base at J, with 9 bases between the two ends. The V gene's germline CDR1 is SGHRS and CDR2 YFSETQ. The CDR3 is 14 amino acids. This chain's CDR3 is CASSGGVSGNTIYF. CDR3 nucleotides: TGCGCCAGCAGCGGGGGGGTTTCTGGAAACACCATATATTTT.

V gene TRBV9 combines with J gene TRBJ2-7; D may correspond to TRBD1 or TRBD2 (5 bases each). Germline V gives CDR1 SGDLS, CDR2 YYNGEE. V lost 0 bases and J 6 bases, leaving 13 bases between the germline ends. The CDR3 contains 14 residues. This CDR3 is CASSVGGTGGEQYF. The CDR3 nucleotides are TGTGCCAGCAGCGTAGGGGGCACTGGGGGCGAGCAGTACTTC. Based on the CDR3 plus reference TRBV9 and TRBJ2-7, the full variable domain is DSGVTQTPKHLITATGQRVTLRCSPRSGDLSVYWYQQSLDQGLQFLIQYYNGEERAKGNILERFSAQQFPDLHSELNLSSLELGDSALYFCASSVGGTGGEQYFGPGTRLTVT.

The CDR3 nucleotides are TGTGCCAGCAGAGTCGTGGCTAACTATGGCTACACCTTC. Translation: CASRVVANYGYTF. The chain carries TRBV2 and TRBJ1-2; D not certain. V was clipped by 6 bases and J by 0 bases, with 8 bases between them. The CDR3 is 13 amino acids. Germline CDR1 and CDR2: SNHLY and FYNNEI.

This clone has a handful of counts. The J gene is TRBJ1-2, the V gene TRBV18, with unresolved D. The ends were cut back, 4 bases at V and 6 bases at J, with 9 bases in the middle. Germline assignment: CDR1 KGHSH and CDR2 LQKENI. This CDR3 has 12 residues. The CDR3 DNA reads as TGTGCCAGCTCACAACCTGTGGATGGCTACACCTTC. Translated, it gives CASSQPVDGYTF.

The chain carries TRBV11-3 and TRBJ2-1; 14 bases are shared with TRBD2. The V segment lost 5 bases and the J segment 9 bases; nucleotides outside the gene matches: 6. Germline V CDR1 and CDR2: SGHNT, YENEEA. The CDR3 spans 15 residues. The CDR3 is CASSPGLAGGPEQFF. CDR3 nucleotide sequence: TGTGCCAGCAGCCCAGGACTAGCGGGAGGCCCTGAGCAGTTCTTC.

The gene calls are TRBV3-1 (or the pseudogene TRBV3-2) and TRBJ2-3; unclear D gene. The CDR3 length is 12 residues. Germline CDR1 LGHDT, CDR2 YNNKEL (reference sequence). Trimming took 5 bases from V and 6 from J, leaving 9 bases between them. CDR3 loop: CASSSSSDTQYF. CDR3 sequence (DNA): TGTGCCAGCAGCAGTTCAAGTGATACGCAGTATTTT.

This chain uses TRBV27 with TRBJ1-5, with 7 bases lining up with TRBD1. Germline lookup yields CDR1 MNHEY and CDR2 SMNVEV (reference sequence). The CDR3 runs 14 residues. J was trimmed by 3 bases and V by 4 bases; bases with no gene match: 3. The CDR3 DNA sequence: TGTGCCAGCAGTTCGACAGGGTACAATCAGCCCCAGCATTTT. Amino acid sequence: CASSSTGYNQPQHF.

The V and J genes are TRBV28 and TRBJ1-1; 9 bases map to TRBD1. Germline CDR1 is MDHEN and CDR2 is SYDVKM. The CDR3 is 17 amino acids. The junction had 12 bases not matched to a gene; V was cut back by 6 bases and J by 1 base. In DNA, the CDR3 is TGTGCCAGCAGCTTAAATCTGATGGACAGGGGGAACACTGAAGCTTTCTTT. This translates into CASSLNLMDRGNTEAFF.

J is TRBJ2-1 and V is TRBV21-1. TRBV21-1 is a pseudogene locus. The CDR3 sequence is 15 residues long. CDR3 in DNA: TGTGCCAGCAGCAAAAGTTGCCAGGAGTACAATGAGCAGTTCTTC. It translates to CASSKSCQEYNEQFF.

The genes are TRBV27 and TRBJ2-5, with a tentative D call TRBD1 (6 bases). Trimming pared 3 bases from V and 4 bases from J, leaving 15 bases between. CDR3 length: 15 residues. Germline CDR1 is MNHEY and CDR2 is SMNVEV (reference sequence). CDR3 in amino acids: CASSFRDTLRETQYF. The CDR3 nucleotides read TGTGCCAGCAGTTTTAGGGACACCCTCCGAGAGACCCAGTACTTC.

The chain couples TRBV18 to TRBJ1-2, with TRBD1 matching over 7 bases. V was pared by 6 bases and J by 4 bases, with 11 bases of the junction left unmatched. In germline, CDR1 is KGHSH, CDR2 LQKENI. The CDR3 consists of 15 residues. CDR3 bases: TGTGCCAGCTCGGGGACAGACCAGCCTTCCTATGGCTACACCTTC. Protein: CASSGTDQPSYGYTF.

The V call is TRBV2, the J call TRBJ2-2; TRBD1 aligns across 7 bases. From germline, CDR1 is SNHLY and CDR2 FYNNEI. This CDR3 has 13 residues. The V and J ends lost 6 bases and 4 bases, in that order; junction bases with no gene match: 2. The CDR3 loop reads CASRRDSTGELFF. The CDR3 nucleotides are TGTGCCAGCAGGAGGGACAGCACCGGGGAGCTGTTTTTT.

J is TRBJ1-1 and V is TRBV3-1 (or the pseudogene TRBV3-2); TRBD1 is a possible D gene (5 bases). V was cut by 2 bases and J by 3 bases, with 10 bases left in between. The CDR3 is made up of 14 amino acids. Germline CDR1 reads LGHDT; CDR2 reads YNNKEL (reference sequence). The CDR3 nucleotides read TGTGCCAGCAGCCAACTCGGGGCTGACACTGAAGCTTTCTTT. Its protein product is CASSQLGADTEAFF.

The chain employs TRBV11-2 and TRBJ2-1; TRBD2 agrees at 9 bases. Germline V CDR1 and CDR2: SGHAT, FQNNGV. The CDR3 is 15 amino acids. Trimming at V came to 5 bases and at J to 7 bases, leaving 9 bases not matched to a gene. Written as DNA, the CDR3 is TGTGCCAGCAGCCGCCTCCCTAGCGGGGAAAATGAGCAGTTCTTC. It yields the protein CASSRLPSGENEQFF.

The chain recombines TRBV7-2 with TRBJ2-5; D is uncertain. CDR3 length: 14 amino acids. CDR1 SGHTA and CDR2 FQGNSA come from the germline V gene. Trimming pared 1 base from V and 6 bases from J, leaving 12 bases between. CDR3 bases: TGTGCCAGCAGCTTAGGTGGCAGCCGGAAGACCCAGTACTTC. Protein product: CASSLGGSRKTQYF.

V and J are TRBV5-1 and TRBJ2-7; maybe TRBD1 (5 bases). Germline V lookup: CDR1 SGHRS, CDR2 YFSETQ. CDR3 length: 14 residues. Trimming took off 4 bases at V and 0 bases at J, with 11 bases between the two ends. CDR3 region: CASSPQATSYEQYF. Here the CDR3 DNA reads TGCGCCAGCAGCCCACAGGCAACCTCCTACGAGCAGTACTTC. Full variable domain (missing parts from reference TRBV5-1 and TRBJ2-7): KAGVTQTPRYLIKTRGQQVTLSCSPISGHRSVSWYQQTPGQGLQFLFEYFSETQRNKGNFPGRFSGRQFSNSRSEMNVSTLELGDSALYLCASSPQATSYEQYFGPGTRLTVT.